What follows is one T cell receptor (beta chain) and its context. Thyroid surgery was performed in patients who had received no treatment beforehand. The sample is drawn from a study of metastatic and nonmetastatic thyroid tumors. Study-wide context: Peripheral blood and tumor or nodule samples from malignant and benign thyroid patients were compared.

TCRdb called clones again from the PCR reads with MiXCR. Altogether around 18,000 clones are present, approximately 35% being singletons, with the ten largest covering 17%. CDR1 is MNHEY, CDR2 SMNVEV, per germline (reference sequence). Trimming pared 3 bases from V and 1 base from J, leaving 10 bases between. The CDR3 length is 15 residues. The chain combines TRBV27 with TRBJ2-4; perhaps TRBD2 as D (5 bases). The material sequenced was tumor tissue. The TCR was taken from a female donor with papillary thyroid cancer or a benign thyroid nodule (not recorded which). Some clones in this sample may be carry-over from other donors' samples. CDR3 sequence reads: CASSFFGVAKNIQYF. The CDR3 DNA reads TGTGCCAGCAGTTTTTTCGGGGTGGCCAAAAACATTCAGTACTTC.